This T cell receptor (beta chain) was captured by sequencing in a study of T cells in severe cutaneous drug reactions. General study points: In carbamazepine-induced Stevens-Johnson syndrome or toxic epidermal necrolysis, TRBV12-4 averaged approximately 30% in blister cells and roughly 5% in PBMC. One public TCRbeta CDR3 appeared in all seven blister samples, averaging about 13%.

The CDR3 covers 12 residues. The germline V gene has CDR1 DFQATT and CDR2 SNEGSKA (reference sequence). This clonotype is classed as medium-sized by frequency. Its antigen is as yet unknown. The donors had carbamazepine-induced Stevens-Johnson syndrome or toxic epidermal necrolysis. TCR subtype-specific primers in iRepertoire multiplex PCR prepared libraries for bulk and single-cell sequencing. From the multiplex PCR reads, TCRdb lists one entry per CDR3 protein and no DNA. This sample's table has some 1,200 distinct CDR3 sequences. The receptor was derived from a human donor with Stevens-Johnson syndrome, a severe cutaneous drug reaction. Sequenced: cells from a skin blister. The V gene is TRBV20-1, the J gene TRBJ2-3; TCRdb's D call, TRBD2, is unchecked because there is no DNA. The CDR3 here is CSARGGAGVPYF.